The 32 T cell receptor beta chains presented below share a single source sample, sequenced in a study of regulatory T cells in long-lasting Graves disease. CDR3 regions were amplified by Arm-PCR using iRepertoire HTBI primers to build TCR beta libraries. TCRdb recomputed calls from the multiplex PCR reads with MiXCR, one row per CDR3 protein. Of about 430,000 distinct CDR3 sequences listed, over 12% were seen once; the top ten hold about 8%. As for time point: newly diagnosed GD, antithyroid drugs for less than 3 months. PBMC RNA served as the TCR library source. The data were also submitted as part of a second study, on T cells in Graves' hyperthyroidism and ophthalmopathy.

This specimen consisted of peripheral blood mononuclear cells (PBMCs), obtained at new diagnosis, from a patient treated with antithyroid drugs. The receptors shown here come from a woman aged 40 to 55 with Graves disease.

This clonotype was recorded at least ten times. For the CDR3, the DNA is TGTGCCAGCAGTCCAATCGGACAGGCAACTAATGAAAAACTGTTTTTT. It codes for CASSPIGQATNEKLFF. The V and J genes are TRBV7-9 and TRBJ1-4; 7 bases agree with TRBD1. The CDR3 covers 16 residues. CDR1 is SEHNR and CDR2 is FQNEAQ in the germline V gene (reference sequence). Trimming cost V 6 bases and J 0 bases; bases outside gene matches: 7.

This clonotype was picked up many times. The chain links TRBV28 to TRBJ2-5; 7 bases line up with TRBD1. Trimming at V came to 7 bases and at J to 7 bases, leaving 12 bases not matched to a gene. The germline gives CDR1 MDHEN, CDR2 SYDVKM. This CDR3 has 14 amino acids. In DNA form, the CDR3 reads TGTGCCAGCACCCCGGCGGACAGGTTGCGGACCCAGTACTTC. It encodes CASTPADRLRTQYF.

At least ten counts were recorded for this clonotype. The chain uses TRBV5-1 and TRBJ2-1, with D possibly matching TRBD2 (6 bases). Trimming left V 4 bases short and J 9 bases short, with 23 bases between. The germline V gene has CDR1 SGHRS and CDR2 YFSETQ. The length of the CDR3 is 16 residues. The CDR3 DNA sequence: TGCGCCAGCAGCCAGGAGGGCGGGCTCGCATCGGGTGAGCAGTTCTTC. This encodes CASSQEGGLASGEQFF.

This clonotype was seen a few times. The genes are TRBV20-1 and TRBJ1-2, with a tentative D call TRBD1 (5 bases). The CDR3 contains 13 residues. The V gene's germline CDR1 is DFQATT and CDR2 SNEGSKA (reference sequence). Trimming cost V 2 bases and J 5 bases, with 12 bases left between them. CDR3 DNA: TGCAGTGCTAGATCTGGGGGAGGGTATGGCTACACCTTC. Translated: CSARSGGGYGYTF.

The V and J genes are TRBV20-1 and TRBJ2-3; D is possibly TRBD2 (6 bases). In germline, CDR1 is DFQATT, CDR2 SNEGSKA (reference sequence). The CDR3 has 13 amino acids. Trimming left V 0 bases short and J 5 bases short, with 9 bases between. This CDR3 reads CSAREVGGDTQYF. The DNA of the CDR3 is TGCAGTGCTAGAGAGGTGGGGGGAGATACGCAGTATTTT.

The chain couples TRBV3-1 to TRBJ1-6; the D is unclear. V lost 4 bases to trimming and J lost 4 bases, with 14 bases between them. Germline CDR1 LGHDT, CDR2 YNNKEL (reference sequence). The CDR3 has 16 residues. CDR3 nucleotide sequence: TGTGCCAGCAGCCCGTCGGGGTCCATTTATAATTCACCCCTCCACTTT. Amino acids: CASSPSGSIYNSPLHF.

As DNA, the CDR3 is TGCAGCGCTCGGACTACACGTTCCTATGAGCAGTTCTTC. As protein: CSARTTRSYEQFF. The rearrangement joins TRBV29-1 to TRBJ2-1; perhaps TRBD2 as D (6 bases). CDR1 and CDR2 (germline): SQVTM, ANQGSEA. The CDR3 sequence is 13 residues long. V was trimmed by 7 bases and J by 8 bases, leaving 18 bases between them.

This rearrangement joins TRBV28 to TRBJ1-2; D is unclear. V was cut by 6 bases and J by 6 bases, with 8 bases left in between. The CDR3 covers 11 residues. Germline CDR1 is MDHEN and CDR2 is SYDVKM. The CDR3 region has the DNA TGTGCCAGCAGACCCAGAGATGGCTACACCTTC. It specifies CASRPRDGYTF.

This clonotype occurred once. The V and J genes are TRBV20-1 and TRBJ2-1; the D is unclear. This CDR3 is built from 13 residues. V lost 4 bases, J lost 2 bases, and 9 bases lay in between. Per the germline V gene, CDR1 is DFQATT and CDR2 is SNEGSKA (reference sequence). CDR3 residues: CSANGLPYNEQFF. The DNA of the CDR3 is TGCAGTGCTAACGGTTTACCCTACAATGAGCAGTTCTTC.

This clonotype showed up many times. The chain has TRBV27 and TRBJ2-7, with 8 bases aligning to TRBD2. The CDR3 is 16 amino acids. With 1 base clipped from V and 0 bases from J, the junction kept 5 bases outside the gene matches. Germline V CDR1 and CDR2: MNHEY, SMNVEV (reference sequence). CDR3 in amino acids: CASSLLGGRSSYEQYF. The CDR3 DNA sequence: TGTGCCAGCAGTTTATTGGGCGGGAGGAGCTCCTACGAGCAGTACTTC.

This clonotype has ten or more counts. The V gene is TRBV5-6, the J gene TRBJ1-1; 12 bases map to TRBD1. The CDR3 runs to 17 residues. The V segment lost 6 bases and the J segment 6 bases; nucleotides outside the gene matches: 15. Germline-derived CDR1 and CDR2 are SGHDT and YYEEEE. The CDR3 DNA is TGTGCCAGCACCGTGTCCGGGACAGGGGGCGTAGGACCTGAAGCTTTCTTT. Translated: CASTVSGTGGVGPEAFF.

The J gene is TRBJ1-5, the V gene TRBV7-8; possibly TRBD1 for D (6 bases). Germline loops: CDR1 SGHVS, CDR2 FQNEAQ. The CDR3 contains 14 residues. V was cut by 1 base and J by 7 bases, with 11 bases left in between. The CDR3, as DNA: TGTGCCAGCAGCTTAGTACAGGGTCAACAGCCCCAGCATTTT. It encodes CASSLVQGQQPQHF.

The chain uses TRBV15 and TRBJ2-5; no definite D call. The CDR3 length is 14 residues. The V and J ends lost 3 bases and 2 bases respectively, with 10 bases between them. Germline V CDR1 and CDR2: LNHNV, YYDKDF (reference sequence). The CDR3, as DNA: TGTGCCACCAGCAGTTGGGCAGGTCAAGAGACCCAGTACTTC. Encoded protein: CATSSWAGQETQYF.

The V and J genes are TRBV19 and TRBJ2-1; 16 bases agree with TRBD2. The length of the CDR3 is 15 residues. The germline gives CDR1 LNHDA, CDR2 SQIVND (reference sequence). With V trimmed by 8 bases and J by 6 bases, 4 bases remained unmatched. CDR3 protein: CASGTSGRASNEQFF. The CDR3 nucleotides read TGTGCCAGTGGGACTAGCGGGAGGGCCTCCAATGAGCAGTTCTTC.

This clonotype was counted ten times or more. The V and J genes are TRBV20-1 and TRBJ2-3; tentatively, D is TRBD1 or TRBD2 (5 bases each). V was cut by 6 bases and J by 2 bases, with 18 bases left in between. Germline values: CDR1 DFQATT, CDR2 SNEGSKA (reference sequence). The CDR3 extends over 15 amino acids. In nucleotides, the CDR3 is TGCAGTGCGGATCCGGGACCGTCAATCACAGATACGCAGTATTTT. Residues: CSADPGPSITDTQYF.

The table lists this clonotype with many counts. The rearrangement links TRBV2 to TRBJ1-2; 9 bases agree with TRBD1. The germline V gene encodes CDR1 SNHLY and CDR2 FYNNEI. The junction had 4 bases not matched to a gene; V was cut back by 8 bases and J by 3 bases. The CDR3 contains 13 residues. DNA for the CDR3: TGTGCCAGCCAAAGGGACAGGGACTATGGCTACACCTTC. Amino acid sequence: CASQRDRDYGYTF.

This clonotype turned up a few times. The rearrangement joins TRBV4-1 to TRBJ2-3; D may correspond to TRBD1 or TRBD2 (5 bases each). The germline gives CDR1 MGHRA, CDR2 YSYEKL. With 1 base removed from V and 5 bases from J, the gap between germline ends came to 10 bases. The CDR3 totals 14 residues. CDR3 region: CASSQGAGRDTQYF. The CDR3 nucleotides are TGCGCCAGCAGCCAAGGGGCAGGGAGAGATACGCAGTATTTT.

In its sample, this clonotype was seen many times. This sequence joins TRBV12-3 or TRBV12-4 and TRBJ2-1; a possible D gene is TRBD2 (5 bases). The CDR3 length is 15 residues. Deletions cut 7 bases from V and 3 bases from J, with 16 bases between. The CDR3 spells CASILASGSYNEQFF. The DNA for the CDR3 is TGTGCCAGCATTCTTGCCTCGGGAAGCTACAATGAGCAGTTCTTC.

This clonotype was seen ten or more times. This chain links TRBV6-1 with TRBJ1-1; D unclear. Germline CDR1 MNHNS, CDR2 SASEGT. The CDR3 length is 13 residues. V lost 3 bases and J lost 4, with 9 bases in between. For the CDR3, the DNA is TGTGCCAGCAGTGAGATACCGGGCACTGAAGCTTTCTTT. Translating it yields CASSEIPGTEAFF.

This clonotype has at least ten counts. V is TRBV28 and J is TRBJ2-7; D is ambiguous. The CDR3 has 12 residues. Trimming cost V 3 bases and J 5 bases, with 8 bases left between them. Germline CDR1 MDHEN, CDR2 SYDVKM. CDR3 DNA: TGTGCCAGCAGTTTTCGGTTTGACGAGCAGTACTTC. This translates into CASSFRFDEQYF. The entire variable domain, with the rest obtained from reference TRBV28 and TRBJ2-7, is as follows: DVKVTQSSRYLVKRTGEKVFLECVQDMDHENMFWYRQDPGLGLRLIYFSYDVKMKEKGDIPEGYSVSREKKERFSLILESASTNQTSMYLCASSFRFDEQYFGPGTRLTVT.

This clonotype was recorded a few times. The V and J genes are TRBV4-3 and TRBJ2-2; 9 bases match TRBD2. J gave up 1 base and V 0 bases, and 3 bases lay outside the gene matches. Germline V gene sequence: CDR1 LGHNA, CDR2 YSLEER. The CDR3 is made up of 17 amino acids. CDR3: CASSQELAGRNTGELFF. In DNA form, the CDR3 reads TGCGCCAGCAGCCAAGAACTAGCGGGTAGGAACACCGGGGAGCTGTTTTTT.

Comments on this clonotype: With a far larger clone one base away, a read error is the likely cause. This chain links TRBV7-2 with TRBJ2-3, with a weak D call TRBD2 (5 bases). Germline-derived CDR1 and CDR2 are SGHTA and FQGNSA. V shed 5 bases and J shed 8 bases, with 17 bases lying between them. The CDR3 loop spans 14 amino acids. The CDR3 nucleotides are TGTGCCAGCAGCCCCGGAACAGTGGGGAGTACGCAGTATTTT. It yields the protein CASSPGTVGSTQYF.

This clonotype showed up many times. The chain links TRBV5-1 to TRBJ2-2; D is perhaps TRBD2 (6 bases). CDR1 and CDR2 (germline): SGHRS, YFSETQ. This CDR3 spans 16 amino acids. V was pared by 3 bases and J by 5 bases, with 17 bases between. CDR3 in amino acids: CASSSVRGSVTGELFF. The DNA of the CDR3 is TGCGCCAGCAGCTCCGTCCGGGGGAGCGTGACCGGGGAGCTGTTTTTT.

This clonotype showed up many times. The chain uses TRBV5-8 and TRBJ2-3, with 8 nucleotides matching TRBD1. The CDR3 is made up of 16 amino acids. Germline V gives CDR1 SGHTS, CDR2 YDEGEE. The V and J ends lost 2 bases and 5 bases, in that order; junction bases with no gene match: 10. The CDR3 DNA sequence: TGTGCCAGCAGCTTCGGACAGGGAAAGGGGGTAGATACGCAGTATTTT. This encodes CASSFGQGKGVDTQYF. Full variable domain (remainder filled in from reference TRBV5-8 and TRBJ2-3): EAGVTQSPTHLIKTRGQQATLRCSPISGHTSVYWYQQALGLGLQFLLWYDEGEERNRGNFPPRFSGRQFPNYSSELNVNALELEDSALYLCASSFGQGKGVDTQYFGPGTRLTVL.

The chain carries TRBV25-1 and TRBJ2-5; no definite D call. This CDR3 comprises 15 residues. Germline CDR1 and CDR2: MGHDK and SYGVNS. Trimming shortened V by 1 base and J by 1 base, and 10 bases separated the two germline ends. In DNA form, the CDR3 reads TGTGCCAGCAGTGAATTTTTAGGTATCCAAGAGACCCAGTACTTC. Translating it yields CASSEFLGIQETQYF.

Ten or more counts support this clonotype. V usage is TRBV28 and J usage is TRBJ1-1; D is undetermined. The CDR3 has 16 amino acids. Trimming removed 9 bases from V and 0 bases from J, with 20 bases in between. Germline V gives CDR1 MDHEN, CDR2 SYDVKM. The CDR3, as DNA: TGTGCCAGTTTTCCCCTGGAGGGAGTCATGAACACTGAAGCTTTCTTT. Translated: CASFPLEGVMNTEAFF. Full variable domain (remainder filled in from reference TRBV28 and TRBJ1-1): DVKVTQSSRYLVKRTGEKVFLECVQDMDHENMFWYRQDPGLGLRLIYFSYDVKMKEKGDIPEGYSVSREKKERFSLILESASTNQTSMYLCASFPLEGVMNTEAFFGQGTRLTVV.

The chain combines TRBV11-2 with TRBJ2-2; the D call may be TRBD1 or TRBD2 (5 bases each). Between the trimmed V and J ends, which lost 0 bases and 5 bases, there was a span of 13 bases. Germline-derived CDR1 and CDR2 are SGHAT and FQNNGV. This CDR3 region has 16 residues. CDR3 protein: CASSLDLGDYTGELFF. The CDR3 DNA reads TGTGCCAGCAGCTTAGATTTGGGGGATTATACCGGGGAGCTGTTTTTT.

This clonotype was seen repeatedly, ten times or more. V gene TRBV2 combines with J gene TRBJ1-1; no clear D. This CDR3 is built from 12 residues. Germline assignment: CDR1 SNHLY and CDR2 FYNNEI. The V end lost 10 bases, the J end lost 7 bases, and 16 bases lay between the germline ends. DNA of the CDR3: TGTGCCACTGGGCCGGCACGGGATGAAGCTTTCTTT. Its protein product is CATGPARDEAFF.

Only a few counts were recorded for this clonotype. The rearrangement joins TRBV20-1 to TRBJ2-1, with D hard to call. The germline CDR1 and CDR2 sequences are DFQATT and SNEGSKA (reference sequence). The V gene lost 0 bases and the J gene lost 6 bases, with 6 bases spanning the gap. The CDR3 is 12 residues long. The CDR3 nucleotides read TGCAGTGCTAGAGATGTTTCCAATGAGCAGTTCTTC. Amino acids: CSARDVSNEQFF.

This clonotype was observed many times. The gene calls are TRBV5-1 and TRBJ2-2; 13 bases map to TRBD2. This CDR3 is built from 19 residues. Germline V gene data show CDR1 as SGHRS and CDR2 as YFSETQ. The ends lost 3 bases at V and 7 bases at J; junction bases unmatched: 15. The CDR3, as DNA: TGCGCCAGCAGCTCCCTGGGCGGCGGACTAGCGGGAGCAGGCGGGGAGCTGTTTTTT. Residues: CASSSLGGGLAGAGGELFF.

With regard to this clonotype: As the CDR3 is not closed by the conserved phenylalanine or tryptophan, this likely results from a read error. No DNA is shown, since the ends of the CDR3 on it are uncertain; the CDR3 is the one TCRdb lists. Here the CDR3 reads CASSQSGGQNTHYS. The chain recombines TRBV3-1 with TRBJ2-3; the table's D gene call, TRBD1, was not cross checked with the DNA. The CDR3 is 14 residues long, counting both termini. Per the germline V gene, CDR1 is LGHDT and CDR2 is YNNKEL (reference sequence).

The chain employs TRBV19 and TRBJ1-1; tentatively, D is TRBD1 (6 bases). The CDR3 spans 13 residues. CDR1 and CDR2 (germline): LNHDA, SQIVND (reference sequence). V dropped 2 bases and J dropped 3 bases, with 7 bases sitting between them. The CDR3 sequence: CASSIKGDTEAFF. The CDR3 DNA reads TGTGCCAGTAGTATAAAGGGGGACACTGAAGCTTTCTTT.